The TCR beta chain under discussion was sequenced for a study of long-term antiretroviral therapy in people with HIV (dated by TCRdb to the early 2020s). Looking at the study overall: The earliest samples were collected approximately a decade before the 2015 WHO recommendation for immediate ART, a period when ART was typically delayed until CD4 counts fell. A retrospective serial study tested whether changes in peripheral blood TRB repertoire composition and diversity were associated with ART initiation and durable HIV suppression. The cohort contributed about 180 cryopreserved PBMC samples from around 30 adults with confirmed HIV infection, collected serially over a mean of roughly 6 years (range 1-12). Of the roughly 27 participants with HIV, about a dozen were female. No cross-contamination during QIAcube processing turned up in test extractions that ran a monoclonal T-cell line alongside 30 or so polyclonal samples.

The immunoSEQ hsTCRB v3.0 assay was used at survey level resolution to sequence the TRB variable region. TRB sequencing targeted a depth of roughly 35,000-55,000 T-cell genomes per sample. Pooled TRB libraries were sequenced on an Illumina MiSeq with a v3 150-cycle kit. The study's processing was this. Repertoire analysis was run in R within a reproducible Nextflow workflow that covered QC, data transformation and analysis. LymphoSeq2, an R package for exploring AIRR-Seq data, was used to implement custom analyses. After excluding a handful of samples that yielded fewer than 5000 total TRB sequences, under 200 HIV repertoires remained for analysis. Among the 188 retained HIV repertoires, 55 to 60 were collected before ART initiation and 129 were collected after ART initiation. Each repertoire was downsampled to 5000 TRB nucleotide sequences, and summary statistics were averaged across 100 downsampling iterations. Only TRB sequences with CDR3 regions of at least seven amino acids were retained for analysis. A Shannon entropy-derived clonality score and the Gini coefficient were used to measure diversity. In the repertoire networks, any two of the top 5000 CDR3 amino acid sequences were connected whenever the two sequences differed by an edit distance of one. Antigen specificity groups and MHC restriction were predicted for TRB CDR3 amino acid sequences with GLIPH2. CDR3 amino acid sequences were matched against VDJdb and McPAS-TCR to flag known CMV, EBV, HIV or tissue antigen associations. Pre-ART, post-ART and control groups were compared with Wilcoxon signed-rank tests and Holm-Bonferroni correction. Here the immuneACCESS table is served through TCRdb, limited to in-frame sequences with V and J called. Missing clones are a known gap in these copies; in checked studies unresolved V genes cover under half, and the rest lacks a known reason. V and J calls and clone size are copied from that table; D and trimming were computed from the DNA. Counted in this sample were approximately 26,000 clones; 85% of them appeared once. The ten top clones hold roughly 9% of the sample.

Its CDR3 holds 21 amino acids, cysteine through phenylalanine. Here the CDR3 DNA is all that survives: 63 bases in frame from base 1. The germline V gene yields ENHRY for CDR1 and SYGVKD for CDR2. Trimming leaves V shorter by 1 base and J shorter by 0 bases, with the junction holding 14 bases beyond the gene matches. Findings and caveats that apply to the study as a whole: The samples span the years 2004 to 2017, and the ART regimens used may be less effective than current regimens. No data were available on ART adherence, viral resistance or therapy changes, limiting inferences about post-ART repertoire changes. Expanded TRB clones identified before ART initiation dominated the repertoire at all time points, although this dominance fluctuated and declined in many PLHIV after ART. Since PBMC availability was limited, sequencing covered only the TCR beta chain, with no alpha chain pairing. Starting ART was linked to a significant rise in TRB diversity, yet even after long-term ART the diversity remained significantly lower than in transplant donor controls. HIV repertoires had narrower CDR3 length ranges than controls, and the network structure suggested an antigen-experienced repertoire that shifted only slightly toward naive after ART. Unsorted PBMC were profiled instead of sorted CD4+ and CD8+ T cells because pre-ART samples had limited cell numbers.

Participants were included only if at least one PBMC sample before ART initiation and at least two post-ART samples were available. Every participant with HIV received treatment in the United States of America. Cryopreserved samples of about 0.95-10 million PBMC were thawed and washed before DNA extraction. At the time of the earliest PBMC sample, participants with HIV were aged between about 20 and 54 years. Each participant contributed PBMC samples from 1-4 timepoints before ART initiation and 2-8 timepoints after ART initiation, with a median of 7 samples. Serial HIV viral load, CD4+ T-cell count, ART history and demographic data were obtained for every participant. Genomic DNA was extracted from unsorted PBMC with a Qiagen kit on a QIAcube, processed in batches of 12 samples. A remark on this clone: Its antigen is unknown. No base quality values were provided; no much bigger clone lies one nucleotide off.

The input for sequencing was unsorted PBMCs, taken 2.3 years after starting antiretroviral therapy. The TCR originated in a man aged 35 to 55 with HIV. This chain is built from TRBV10-3 and TRBJ2-2; 10 junctional bases match TRBD1. The DNA is as follows: TGTGCCATCAGTGAGTTCCTGAATATGGGACAGGGGCTAACGAACACCGGGGAGCTGTTTTTT. Translation gives CAISEFLNMGQGLTNTGELFF.